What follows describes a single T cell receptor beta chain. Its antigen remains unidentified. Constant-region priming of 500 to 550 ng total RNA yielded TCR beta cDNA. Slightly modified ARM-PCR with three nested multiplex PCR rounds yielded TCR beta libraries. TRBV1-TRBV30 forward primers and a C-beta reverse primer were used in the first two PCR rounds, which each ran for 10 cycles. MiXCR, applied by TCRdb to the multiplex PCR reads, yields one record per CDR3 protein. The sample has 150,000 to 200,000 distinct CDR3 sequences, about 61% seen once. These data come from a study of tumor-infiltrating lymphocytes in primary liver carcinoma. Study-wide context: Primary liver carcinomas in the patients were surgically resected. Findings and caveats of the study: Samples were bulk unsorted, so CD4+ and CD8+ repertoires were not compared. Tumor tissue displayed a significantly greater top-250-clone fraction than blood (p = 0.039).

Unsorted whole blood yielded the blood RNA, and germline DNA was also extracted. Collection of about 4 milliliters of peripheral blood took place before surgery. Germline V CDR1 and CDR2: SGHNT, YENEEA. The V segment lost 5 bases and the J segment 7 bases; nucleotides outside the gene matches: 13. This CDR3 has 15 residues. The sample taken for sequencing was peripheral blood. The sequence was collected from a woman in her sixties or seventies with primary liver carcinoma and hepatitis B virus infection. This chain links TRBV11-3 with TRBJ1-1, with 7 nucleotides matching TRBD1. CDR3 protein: CASSPWTGGVGEAFF. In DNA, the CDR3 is TGTGCCAGCAGCCCCTGGACAGGCGGGGTGGGTGAAGCTTTCTTT.